This TCR beta chain was observed in a study of response to subunit inactivated influenza vaccine. Whole-study results and caveats: Each seasonal influenza vaccination recruits few new T cells, the authors suggested.

A single record per CDR3 protein comes from TCRdb applying MiXCR to the RT-PCR reads. The data hold hundreds of thousands of distinct CDR3 sequences, with about an eighth observed a single time. Germline values: CDR1 MNHNY, CDR2 SVGAGI (reference sequence). The CDR3 length is 13 residues. V was pared by 1 base and J by 8 bases, with 9 bases between. This clonotype was seen a few times. The antigen remains undetermined. The starting material was PBMCs from blood, obtained on the day of vaccination. This TCR was sampled from a man between 50 and 59 years old who received an inactivated influenza vaccine. The rearrangement joins TRBV6-6 to TRBJ2-1; tentatively, D is TRBD2 (5 bases). The chain's CDR3 is CASSYLARDEQFF. CDR3 in DNA: TGTGCCAGCAGTTACTTAGCGCGGGATGAGCAGTTCTTC.